The 3 T cell receptor beta chains in this list originate from one sample, sequenced in a study of blood T cell repertoires in COVID-19 (TCRdb year 2020). Libraries were constructed by the immunoSEQ multiplex PCR assay. In its TCRdb copy, this immuneACCESS table keeps in-frame sequences only and misses some clones. Where compared with another copy, unresolved V genes explain less than half of these, and the others have no known cause. The sample table contains just under 60,000 clones; only one count was recorded for around 73% of them. The leading ten clones occupy roughly 13% of the sample. The specimen sequenced was peripheral blood. The receptors stem from an older man with acute or convalescent COVID-19.

This clone was recorded a few times. This chain uses TRBV5-4 with TRBJ2-7, with 10 bases matching TRBD2. The germline gives CDR1 SGHNT, CDR2 YYREEE (reference sequence). Unmatched junction bases numbered 10, after V lost 0 bases and J lost 4 bases. CDR3 length: 17 amino acids. The CDR3 loop reads CASSLALASGSLYEQYF. In DNA, the CDR3 is TGTGCCAGCAGCTTGGCCTTAGCTAGCGGGAGCTTGTACGAGCAGTACTTC.

The V gene is TRBV5-1, the J gene TRBJ2-3; D is undetermined. V was clipped by 5 bases and J by 2 bases, with 12 bases between them. The CDR3 has 14 residues. Germline assignment: CDR1 SGHRS and CDR2 YFSETQ. CDR3 loop: CASSYSQITDTQYF. CDR3 sequence (DNA): TGCGCCAGCAGTTACAGTCAGATCACAGATACGCAGTATTTT.

V and J are TRBV11-2 and TRBJ2-1, with D unresolved. The germline V gene encodes CDR1 SGHAT and CDR2 FQNNGV. Trimming left V 0 bases short and J 5 bases short, with 5 bases between. The CDR3 contains 13 residues. The CDR3 DNA follows: TGTGCCAGCAGCTTAGATCGGGACAATGAGCAGTTCTTC. Its protein is CASSLDRDNEQFF. The variable domain in full, completed from reference TRBV11-2 and TRBJ2-1, reads EAGVAQSPRYKIIEKRQSVAFWCNPISGHATLYWYQQILGQGPKLLIQFQNNGVVDDSQLPKDRFSAERLKGVDSTLKIQPAKLEDSAVYLCASSLDRDNEQFFGPGTRLTVL.